These T cell receptor beta chains were read from a single sample in a study of control samples from healthy donors and cancer patients. Generated by immunoSEQ multiplex PCR, the TCRdb table keeps only in-frame clones and is missing some. The data contain 90,000 to 150,000 clones, about 91% of them seen just once; the ten biggest clones take up 3.4%. Specimen: blood. The receptor set was obtained from a man in his forties in good health. Both conserved end residues are part of each CDR3. A D gene is named only where the DNA matches it firmly. Part of the rows lack a size; the others show once, few, many or a class for expanded clones.

cdr3_nt: TGTGCCAGCAAACGATCCAGGGGTGAGGAGACCCAGTACTTC
cdr3_aa: CASKRSRGEETQYF
j_call: TRBJ2-5
v_call: TRBV7-2
clone_size: .
d_call: .

cdr3_nt: TGTGCCAGCAGCCGGGGGAAGGGTTCTGGCTACACCTTC
cdr3_aa: CASSRGKGSGYTF
j_call: TRBJ1-2
v_call: TRBV5-6
clone_size: .
d_call: .

cdr3_nt: TGTGCCAGCAGTTTGGGTGTGGGCACTGAAGCTTTCTTT
cdr3_aa: CASSLGVGTEAFF
j_call: TRBJ1-1
v_call: TRBV12-3/TRBV12-4
clone_size: few
d_call: .

cdr3_nt: TGTGCCAGCAGCTTAGCGCTCTTTTCCGAGCAGTACTTC
cdr3_aa: CASSLALFSEQYF
j_call: TRBJ2-7
v_call: TRBV7-9
clone_size: .
d_call: .

cdr3_nt: TGTGCCAGCAGCTTAACTACAGGGGGTTGGGAGCAGTTCTTC
cdr3_aa: CASSLTTGGWEQFF
j_call: TRBJ2-1
v_call: TRBV7-9
clone_size: .
d_call: TRBD1

cdr3_nt: TGTGCCAGCAGATCTGCTAGTGGGGGAGGGCACGAGCAGTACTTC
cdr3_aa: CASRSASGGGHEQYF
j_call: TRBJ2-7
v_call: TRBV7-9
clone_size: .
d_call: TRBD2

cdr3_nt: TGTGCCAGCAGTGAGTTGTCAGGGGGCTTCAATGGCTACACCTTC
cdr3_aa: CASSELSGGFNGYTF
j_call: TRBJ1-2
v_call: TRBV2
clone_size: .
d_call: TRBD1

cdr3_nt: TGTGCCAGCAGCTTAGATGAGGGTCAGCCCCAGCATTTT
cdr3_aa: CASSLDEGQPQHF
j_call: TRBJ1-5
v_call: TRBV7-9
clone_size: many
d_call: .

cdr3_nt: TGTGCCAGCAGCTTAGGGACGGACTACCTTAACTATGGCTACACCTTC
cdr3_aa: CASSLGTDYLNYGYTF
j_call: TRBJ1-2
v_call: TRBV7-9
clone_size: .
d_call: .

cdr3_nt: TGTGCCAGCAGCTTAGCGAGCGGGGGGGGCTTGGAGACCCAGTACTTC
cdr3_aa: CASSLASGGGLETQYF
j_call: TRBJ2-5
v_call: TRBV7-2
clone_size: .
d_call: TRBD2

cdr3_nt: TGTGCCAGCAGCTTTGGGACAGCCTCGGCTAACTATGGCTACACCTTC
cdr3_aa: CASSFGTASANYGYTF
j_call: TRBJ1-2
v_call: TRBV5-5
clone_size: .
d_call: TRBD1

cdr3_nt: TGTGCCAGCAGTTTTCAGACAGGGCTTGGGGGAAATGGCTACACCTTC
cdr3_aa: CASSFQTGLGGNGYTF
j_call: TRBJ1-2
v_call: TRBV5-8
clone_size: .
d_call: TRBD1

cdr3_nt: TGTGCCAGCAGCCCCGGGACAGGGAACTCCTACGAGCAGTACTTC
cdr3_aa: CASSPGTGNSYEQYF
j_call: TRBJ2-7
v_call: TRBV6-6
clone_size: many
d_call: TRBD1

cdr3_nt: TGTGCCACCGGACTGTTCAATCAGCCCCAGCATTTT
cdr3_aa: CATGLFNQPQHF
j_call: TRBJ1-5
v_call: TRBV27
clone_size: .
d_call: .

cdr3_nt: TGTGCCAGCACGGGACAGTCCTTCACTGAAGCTTTCTTT
cdr3_aa: CASTGQSFTEAFF
j_call: TRBJ1-1
v_call: TRBV6-5
clone_size: .
d_call: TRBD1

cdr3_nt: TGTGCCAGCAGCCGGATAAGCAATCAGCCCCAGCATTTT
cdr3_aa: CASSRISNQPQHF
j_call: TRBJ1-5
v_call: TRBV21-1
clone_size: .
d_call: .

cdr3_nt: TGTGCCAGCAGCTTAGTTCCCAGGGTGGAAACTGAAGCTTTCTTT
cdr3_aa: CASSLVPRVETEAFF
j_call: TRBJ1-1
v_call: TRBV7-9
clone_size: .
d_call: .

cdr3_nt: TGTGCCAGCAGCTGGACGCATCGGGGGGGCTCCGAGCAGTACTTC
cdr3_aa: CASSWTHRGGSEQYF
j_call: TRBJ2-7
v_call: TRBV11-3
clone_size: .
d_call: TRBD2

cdr3_nt: TGTGCCTGGAGTGAGATTTTCTACAATGAGCAGTTCTTC
cdr3_aa: CAWSEIFYNEQFF
j_call: TRBJ2-1
v_call: TRBV30
clone_size: .
d_call: .

cdr3_nt: TGTGCCAGCAGCCCTCCTGGGGGGGCCACTGAAGCTTTCTTT
cdr3_aa: CASSPPGGATEAFF
j_call: TRBJ1-1
v_call: TRBV3-1/TRBV3-2
clone_size: .
d_call: .

cdr3_nt: TGTGCCTGGAGTCGAATCTTTGAAGGGGTAAAGTTCGAGCAGTACTTC
cdr3_aa: CAWSRIFEGVKFEQYF
j_call: TRBJ2-7
v_call: TRBV30
clone_size: .
d_call: .

cdr3_nt: TGTGCCAGCACCAATGAGGGGGAGATTTATGGCTACACCTTC
cdr3_aa: CASTNEGEIYGYTF
j_call: TRBJ1-2
v_call: TRBV6-5
clone_size: once
d_call: .

cdr3_nt: TGCGCCAGCAGCCCCCAGACCCGGGGGCTCACTGAAGCTTTCTTT
cdr3_aa: CASSPQTRGLTEAFF
j_call: TRBJ1-1
v_call: TRBV5-1
clone_size: .
d_call: .

cdr3_nt: TGTGCCACCAGTGATTTGGAGCGGGGGGGCGTTGAGACCCAGTACTTC
cdr3_aa: CATSDLERGGVETQYF
j_call: TRBJ2-5
v_call: TRBV24-1
clone_size: .
d_call: TRBD2

cdr3_nt: TGTGCCAGCTCGCGGGACCAAACAGATACGCAGTATTTT
cdr3_aa: CASSRDQTDTQYF
j_call: TRBJ2-3
v_call: TRBV18
clone_size: .
d_call: .

cdr3_nt: TGTGCCAGCAGAATGGGACAGGGTGACACCGGGGAGCTGTTTTTT
cdr3_aa: CASRMGQGDTGELFF
j_call: TRBJ2-2
v_call: TRBV27
clone_size: .
d_call: TRBD1

cdr3_nt: TGTGCCAGCAGCTTATACGCAGGGGGAGGCTATGGCTACACCTTC
cdr3_aa: CASSLYAGGGYGYTF
j_call: TRBJ1-2
v_call: TRBV7-3
clone_size: .
d_call: TRBD1

cdr3_nt: TGTGCCAGCAGTTACCGGGTTCTGGGGGTCACTGAAGCTTTCTTT
cdr3_aa: CASSYRVLGVTEAFF
j_call: TRBJ1-1
v_call: TRBV6-5
clone_size: once
d_call: .

cdr3_nt: TGTGCCAGCAGCTTGGCGGGACGGTTCAATGAAAAACTGTTTTTT
cdr3_aa: CASSLAGRFNEKLFF
j_call: TRBJ1-4
v_call: TRBV7-6
clone_size: .
d_call: .

cdr3_nt: TGTGCCAGCAGCCAAGTAAGGGGTGAGGTGGCTTTCTTT
cdr3_aa: CASSQVRGEVAFF
j_call: TRBJ1-1
v_call: TRBV3-1/TRBV3-2
clone_size: .
d_call: .

cdr3_nt: TGTGCCAGCAGTGAATATAGGAGCTGGGAAGGAAACACCATATATTTT
cdr3_aa: CASSEYRSWEGNTIYF
j_call: TRBJ1-3
v_call: TRBV25-1
clone_size: .
d_call: .

cdr3_nt: TGTGCCTGGAGTCTTGGGACAGGGGGCAAGGATTCCCGGGGCTACACCTTC
cdr3_aa: CAWSLGTGGKDSRGYTF
j_call: TRBJ1-2
v_call: TRBV30
clone_size: .
d_call: TRBD1

cdr3_nt: TGTGCCAGTAGTATCCAATCACCAGGAGGCCGATCCTACGAGCAGTACTTC
cdr3_aa: CASSIQSPGGRSYEQYF
j_call: TRBJ2-7
v_call: TRBV19
clone_size: .
d_call: .

cdr3_nt: TGTGCCAGCAGCGCTTCCGGGGTCACTAGCACAGATACGCAGTATTTT
cdr3_aa: CASSASGVTSTDTQYF
j_call: TRBJ2-3
v_call: TRBV9
clone_size: .
d_call: .